This is a list of T cell receptor beta chains from one sample in a study of blood T cell repertoires in COVID-19. TCRdb's copy holds only in-frame clones and misses some; the assay was immunoSEQ multiplex PCR. The sample has 310,000 or so clones; about 90% are singletons. Sequenced sample: peripheral blood. These receptors all stem from a woman aged 25-40 years with COVID-19, enrolled during active disease. Each CDR3 is given with its conserved first and last residue. D genes are given only for firm matches. A row's size may be missing; if present it is once, few, many or a size class.

>NA|TRBJ2-1|TRBD2|TRBV19
CASSISEGGAYNEQFF
TGTGCCAGTAGTATAAGCGAGGGAGGGGCCTACAATGAGCAGTTCTTC
>NA|TRBJ2-1|TRBD2|TRBV29-1
CSVPPGGGLVGEQFF
TGCAGCGTTCCCCCAGGAGGCGGACTAGTGGGTGAGCAGTTCTTC
>NA|TRBJ2-2|TRBD2|TRBV7-3
CASSPWSGRGTGELFF
TGTGCCAGCAGCCCGTGGAGCGGGAGAGGCACCGGGGAGCTGTTTTTT
>NA|TRBJ2-1|NA|TRBV2
CASTGHNEQFF
TGTGCCAGCACGGGTCACAATGAGCAGTTCTTC
>NA|TRBJ1-4|NA|TRBV9
CASSPGGGREKLFF
TGTGCCAGCAGCCCAGGTGGGGGGAGGGAAAAACTGTTTTTT
>NA|TRBJ2-3|TRBD2|TRBV28
CASSLLRGGTQYF
TGTGCCAGCAGTTTATTGCGGGGGGGAACGCAGTATTTT
>once|TRBJ2-3|TRBD2|TRBV4-2
CASSLGLAGDTQYF
TGTGCCAGCAGCCTGGGACTAGCGGGAGATACGCAGTATTTT
>few|TRBJ2-7|NA|TRBV2
CASTPSYEQYF
TGTGCCAGCACTCCTTCCTACGAGCAGTACTTC
>NA|TRBJ2-3|NA|TRBV5-1
CASSSESTTDTQYF
TGCGCCAGCAGCTCCGAATCTACCACAGATACGCAGTATTTT
>NA|TRBJ1-4|NA|TRBV10-3
CAISESPGSATNEKLFF
TGTGCCATCAGTGAGTCGCCGGGATCGGCAACTAATGAAAAACTGTTTTTT
>NA|TRBJ2-7|TRBD1|TRBV6-5
CASSLDRVVTEQYF
TGTGCCAGCAGTCTCGACAGGGTCGTAACCGAGCAGTACTTC
>NA|TRBJ2-7|NA|TRBV7-2
CASSTDSSFGEQYF
TGTGCCAGCAGCACGGACAGCAGCTTCGGGGAGCAGTACTTC
>NA|TRBJ1-4|NA|TRBV19
CASSMTDFNEKLFF
TGTGCCAGTAGTATGACAGATTTTAATGAAAAACTGTTTTTT
>NA|TRBJ2-7|TRBD2|TRBV5-6
CASSQKGTSGEQYF
TGTGCCAGCAGCCAAAAAGGGACTAGCGGGGAGCAGTACTTC
>NA|TRBJ1-5|NA|TRBV28
CASSFPPGGTRQPQHF
TGTGCCAGCAGTTTTCCCCCCGGGGGAACTAGACAGCCCCAGCATTTT
>NA|TRBJ2-5|TRBD2|TRBV2
CATFGAGGETQYF
TGTGCCACCTTTGGAGCGGGAGGGGAGACCCAGTACTTC
>NA|TRBJ1-2|NA|TRBV20-1
CSATGNYGYTF
TGCAGTGCTACCGGTAACTATGGCTACACCTTC
>NA|TRBJ2-5|TRBD1|TRBV2
CASSDDRGRETQYF
TGTGCCAGCAGTGACGACAGGGGGCGAGAGACCCAGTACTTC
>NA|TRBJ2-5|NA|TRBV18
CASSPLESQETQYF
TGTGCCAGCTCACCATTAGAGTCCCAAGAGACCCAGTACTTC
>NA|TRBJ1-1|TRBD1|TRBV10-3
CAISDSSQGGAFF
TGTGCCATCAGTGACAGCAGTCAGGGGGGAGCTTTCTTT
>NA|TRBJ2-7|TRBD2|TRBV3-1/TRBV3-2
CASSPSGRIYEQYF
TGTGCCAGCAGCCCTAGCGGGAGGATATACGAGCAGTACTTC
>NA|TRBJ2-1|TRBD2|TRBV10-1
CASSESGGRDLNEQFF
TGCGCCAGCAGTGAGTCGGGTGGGAGGGACCTCAATGAGCAGTTCTTC
>NA|TRBJ2-1|NA|TRBV9
CASSVDVSPLNNEQFF
TGTGCCAGCAGCGTAGATGTCTCACCACTGAACAATGAGCAGTTCTTC
>NA|TRBJ2-7|TRBD2|TRBV7-6
CASSSGLAELNEQYF
TGTGCCAGCAGCTCGGGACTAGCGGAGCTTAACGAGCAGTACTTC
>NA|TRBJ2-3|NA|TRBV5-6
CASSLDRWGTDTQYF
TGTGCCAGCAGCTTGGACAGGTGGGGCACAGATACGCAGTATTTT
>NA|TRBJ2-2|TRBD2|TRBV6-1
CASSAAGTSGGFRELFF
TGTGCCAGCAGTGCCGCCGGGACTAGCGGGGGCTTCCGGGAGCTGTTTTTT
>NA|TRBJ2-1|NA|TRBV28
CASSLVVELYNEQFF
TGTGCCAGCAGTTTGGTGGTCGAGTTATACAATGAGCAGTTCTTC
>NA|TRBJ1-1|NA|TRBV19
CASTAKGRGPGNTEAFF
TGTGCCAGTACCGCTAAGGGCAGGGGCCCGGGTAACACTGAAGCTTTCTTT
>NA|TRBJ2-7|TRBD2|TRBV7-9
CASSLTSVHEQYF
TGTGCCAGCAGCTTAACTAGCGTCCACGAGCAGTACTTC
>once|TRBJ2-3|NA|TRBV5-1
CASSLGSRDTQYF
TGCGCCAGCAGCTTGGGATCCAGGGATACGCAGTATTTT
>NA|TRBJ2-2|TRBD2|TRBV18
CASSRSGTSTGELFF
TGTGCCAGCTCACGTAGCGGGACAAGCACCGGGGAGCTGTTTTTT
>NA|TRBJ1-1|NA|TRBV28
CASMTGGTEAFF
TGTGCCAGCATGACGGGGGGGACTGAAGCTTTCTTT
>NA|TRBJ2-7|TRBD1|TRBV5-6
CASSLAHRGYEQYF
TGTGCCAGCAGCTTGGCCCACAGGGGATACGAGCAGTACTTC
>NA|TRBJ2-7|TRBD2|TRBV11-3
CASSLEGLAGENEQYF
TGTGCCAGCAGCTTAGAGGGACTAGCGGGCGAAAACGAGCAGTACTTC
>once|TRBJ1-5|NA|TRBV6-5
CASSYGDRQPQHF
TGTGCCAGCAGTTACGGCGACAGGCAGCCCCAGCATTTT
>NA|TRBJ1-5|NA|TRBV2
CASSYRDQPQHF
TGTGCCAGCAGCTACAGGGATCAGCCCCAGCATTTT
>NA|TRBJ2-2|NA|TRBV18
CASHPGTSGELFF
TGTGCCAGCCACCCCGGGACATCCGGGGAGCTGTTTTTT
>NA|TRBJ1-5|NA|TRBV2
CASSEAARGQPQHF
TGTGCCAGCAGTGAGGCCGCCCGGGGTCAGCCCCAGCATTTT
>NA|TRBJ2-2|TRBD2|TRBV7-6
CASSVTSGKDTGELFF
TGTGCCAGCAGCGTGACTAGCGGGAAGGACACCGGGGAGCTGTTTTTT
>NA|TRBJ1-4|TRBD1|TRBV2
CASSDRGLTNEKLFF
TGTGCCAGCAGTGACAGGGGGCTAACTAATGAAAAACTGTTTTTT
>NA|TRBJ2-5|NA|TRBV30
CAWSHRAETLYF
TGTGCCTGGTCCCACAGGGCAGAGACCCTGTACTTC
>NA|TRBJ1-5|TRBD1|TRBV5-1
CASSWGTGGNQPQHF
TGCGCCAGCAGCTGGGGGACAGGGGGCAATCAGCCCCAGCATTTT
>NA|TRBJ2-7|NA|TRBV5-6
CASSPRGDPIYGQYF
TGTGCCAGCAGCCCTAGGGGCGATCCAATTTACGGGCAGTACTTC
>NA|TRBJ2-5|TRBD2|TRBV18
CASSPTSGKETQYF
TGTGCCAGCTCACCGACTAGCGGGAAAGAGACCCAGTACTTC
>few|TRBJ2-3|NA|TRBV2
CASMRSWGTDTQYF
TGTGCCAGCATGAGGTCGTGGGGCACAGATACGCAGTATTTT
>NA|TRBJ2-5|TRBD2|TRBV5-1
CASSLLAGTQETQYF
TGCGCCAGCAGCCTACTAGCGGGGACGCAAGAGACCCAGTACTTC
>NA|TRBJ2-1|TRBD2|TRBV27
CASSLSPSGSSYNEQFF
TGTGCCAGCAGTTTATCCCCTAGCGGGAGCTCCTACAATGAGCAGTTCTTC
>NA|TRBJ2-3|TRBD2|TRBV9
CASSGLAGGPDTQYF
TGTGCCAGCAGTGGACTAGCGGGAGGGCCAGATACGCAGTATTTT
>NA|TRBJ1-1|NA|TRBV4-3
CASSQTTGGTEAFF
TGCGCCAGCAGCCAAACAACGGGGGGCACTGAAGCTTTCTTT
>once|TRBJ1-2|NA|TRBV4-2
CASSQWTAQYGYTF
TGTGCCAGCAGCCAATGGACAGCGCAATATGGCTACACCTTC
>NA|TRBJ1-2|TRBD1|TRBV28
CASSWDSVYGYTF
TGTGCCAGCAGTTGGGACAGCGTCTATGGCTACACCTTC
>NA|TRBJ1-1|TRBD1|TRBV3-1/TRBV3-2
CASSHLEQGAEAFF
TGTGCCAGCAGCCACCTGGAGCAGGGGGCTGAAGCTTTCTTT
>few|TRBJ1-6|TRBD1|TRBV10-3
CAISGGQAASPLHF
TGTGCCATCAGTGGGGGACAGGCTGCTTCACCCCTCCACTTT
>NA|TRBJ2-7|NA|TRBV15
CATSRDYPYEQYF
TGTGCCACCAGCAGGGACTACCCCTACGAGCAGTACTTC
>NA|TRBJ1-1|NA|TRBV15
CATSSSYGSEAFF
TGTGCCACCAGCAGTTCCTACGGGAGTGAAGCTTTCTTT
>NA|TRBJ1-2|NA|TRBV6-6
CASTKTYGYTF
TGTGCCAGCACTAAGACTTATGGCTACACCTTC
>NA|TRBJ1-2|TRBD1|TRBV6-5
CASSYTGTGGNYGYTF
TGTGCCAGCAGTTACACCGGGACAGGGGGCAACTATGGCTACACCTTC
>NA|TRBJ2-7|NA|TRBV19
CASSGNGAPTYEQYF
TGTGCCAGTAGTGGAAATGGGGCGCCGACCTACGAGCAGTACTTC